One T cell receptor beta chain is described in this entry. A much larger clone lies one base from this, so it may be a read error. These data are taken from a study of T cell repertoires in cytomegalovirus infection. CDR3 length: 14 amino acids. CDR1 SGHTA and CDR2 FQGNSA come from the germline V gene. TCRdb re-called the reads through MiXCR, storing one row per CDR3 protein. The sample carries approximately 750,000 distinct CDR3 sequences, 35% recorded once. The sample was PBMCs. The TCR originated in a human donor in good health (CMV status not recorded). Some clones in this sample may be carry-over from other donors' samples. This chain uses TRBV7-2 with TRBJ1-5, with D possibly matching TRBD1 (6 bases). As DNA, the CDR3 is TGTGCCAGCATCTTAGGGGGGTTTGGACAGCCCCAGCATTTT. Amino acid sequence: CASILGGFGQPQHF.